The source of this TCR beta chain is a study of CD8 T cells in Susac syndrome. The authors reverse transcribed roughly 0.5 to 1 ug RNA with random hexamers. TCRdb itself ran the immunoSEQ multiplex PCR reads through MiXCR, one entry per CDR3 protein. The sample includes more than 85,000 distinct CDR3 sequences, roughly 95% of them seen just once. In regard to this clonotype: The antigen remains undetermined.

Blood CD8+ and CD4+ T cells underwent high-throughput TCR beta sequencing. Matching for age and sex applied to the controls, who were healthy donors. Negative isolation yielded the CD8+ and CD4+ T cells, while FACS enriched the TEMRA cells. V lost 4 bases and J lost 5; bases outside the gene matches: 2. From germline, CDR1 is DFQATT and CDR2 SNEGSKA (reference sequence). CDR3 length: 13 residues. Whole-study results and caveats: The authors acknowledged that their TCR sequencing and HLA analysis involved a relatively small number of individuals.

This TCR came from a human donor in good health. Sequencing was carried out using CD4+ T cells from PBMCs. The chain uses TRBV20-1 and TRBJ2-1; 10 bases align to TRBD2. The CDR3 spells CSAIAGGHNEQFF. CDR3 DNA sequence: TGCAGTGCTATAGCGGGAGGACACAATGAGCAGTTCTTC.